Sequencing of this T cell receptor beta chain was carried out in a study of OX40 agonist ivuxolimab in advanced cancers. Study-level information: The study gave patients intravenous ivuxolimab at 0.01 to 10 mg/kg every 2 weeks. Head and neck, renal cell, melanoma or hepatocellular carcinoma were the cancers that dose-escalation patients had. Study results and caveats: Both CD4+ and CD8+ T cell populations in blood had undergone clonal expansion by week 6 at 0.1 to 3.0 mg/kg. Among T cells, CD8+ cells averaged more expanded clones than CD4+ cells.

Comment on this clone: No antigen is known for it.

Trimming at V came to 3 bases and at J to 2 bases, leaving 3 bases not matched to a gene. Per germline, CDR1 LGHNA and CDR2 YNFKEQ. CDR3 length: 14 residues. Here immunoSEQ multiplex PCR was the method, and the copy in TCRdb shows in-frame clones only, minus some. Of around 27,000 clones listed, 90% are singletons. This receptor was obtained from an adult with an advanced solid tumor such as melanoma, head and neck, liver or kidney cancer. The chain carries TRBV4-2 and TRBJ2-7; 8 bases agree with TRBD1. Material: CD4+ or CD8+ T cells sorted from blood, obtained in a trial of the OX40 agonist ivuxolimab. CDR3 nucleotides: TGTGCCAGCAGCCAGGGACAGGAAACCTACGAGCAGTACTTC. It is translated as CASSQGQETYEQYF.